This entry lists 7 T cell receptor beta chains sequenced from one sample in a study of cytomegalovirus exposure and HLA in healthy donors. The primer mix had 60 Vbeta and 13 Jbeta primers. Some clones are missing from TCRdb's copy, which holds only in-frame ones; the method was immunoSEQ multiplex PCR. The data show some 110,000 clones, 60% to 85% seen once. Sequenced input: PBMCs. The receptor set was obtained from a woman younger than 35 in good health and CMV-seronegative.

V usage is TRBV6-5 and J usage is TRBJ1-2; D gene unclear. The CDR3 totals 14 residues. Germline values: CDR1 MNHEY, CDR2 SVGAGI. The V and J ends lost 0 bases and 2 bases respectively, with 7 bases between them. CDR3 nucleotides: TGTGCCAGCAGTTACTCGGGCAGCAACTATGGCTACACCTTC. Encoded protein: CASSYSGSNYGYTF.

This clone occurred a few times. The chain has TRBV6-1 and TRBJ2-7; 12 positions agree with TRBD2. Trimming at V came to 7 bases and at J to 2 bases, leaving 3 bases not matched to a gene. CDR1 and CDR2 (germline): MNHNS, SASEGT. The CDR3 totals 14 residues. The CDR3: CASTGLAGPYEQYF. CDR3 DNA sequence: TGTGCCAGCACCGGACTAGCGGGGCCCTACGAGCAGTACTTC.

This rearrangement joins TRBV19 to TRBJ1-1; D gene unclear. The germline V gene encodes CDR1 LNHDA and CDR2 SQIVND (reference sequence). The CDR3 totals 17 residues. V was cut by 4 bases and J by 0 bases, with 18 bases left in between. The CDR3 DNA follows: TGTGCCAGTAGTACCGCGGACTTCCCTAACATGAACACTGAAGCTTTCTTT. Amino acids: CASSTADFPNMNTEAFF.

The chain employs TRBV6-1 and TRBJ1-2; 7 bases match TRBD1. Looked up from germline, CDR1 is MNHNS and CDR2 is SASEGT. With 5 bases clipped from V and 0 bases from J, the junction kept 6 bases outside the gene matches. CDR3 length: 15 amino acids. The CDR3 region has the DNA TGTGCCAGCAGTCCCGGGACAGATACTAACTATGGCTACACCTTC. Translating it yields CASSPGTDTNYGYTF.

This clone was counted a few times. V gene TRBV5-1 combines with J gene TRBJ2-3, with TRBD2 matching over 8 bases. The CDR3 contains 17 residues. Germline values: CDR1 SGHRS, CDR2 YFSETQ. J gave up 5 bases and V 2 bases, and 13 bases lay outside the gene matches. The CDR3 DNA sequence: TGCGCCAGCAGCTTTCTGGTGTCTAGCGGGTTGGGAGATACGCAGTATTTT. It codes for CASSFLVSSGLGDTQYF.

Details on this clone: The junction departs from germline at one end; a sequencing error may be responsible. This chain connects TRBV10-3 to TRBJ2-7; TRBD1 might be the D (5 bases). Germline loops: CDR1 ENHRY, CDR2 SYGVKD. The CDR3 runs 12 residues. CDR3 in DNA: TGTGCCATCAGTGAGTCCGTACAGGCATCAGACTTC. Its protein product is CAISESVQASDF.

The chain recombines TRBV28 with TRBJ2-5, with TRBD2 matching 7 bases. The CDR3 contains 17 residues. After removal of 4 bases from V and 1 base from J, the junction contained 12 bases not matched to a gene. CDR1 is MDHEN, CDR2 SYDVKM, per germline. The CDR3 loop is CASSSPRSREGQETQYF. The CDR3 DNA reads TGTGCCAGCAGTTCCCCGAGGTCCAGGGAGGGCCAAGAGACCCAGTACTTC.